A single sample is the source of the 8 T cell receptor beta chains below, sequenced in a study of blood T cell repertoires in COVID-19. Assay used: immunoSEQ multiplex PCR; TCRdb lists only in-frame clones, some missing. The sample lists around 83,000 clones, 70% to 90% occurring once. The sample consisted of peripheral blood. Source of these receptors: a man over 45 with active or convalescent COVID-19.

The CDR3 loop is CASSESAGRGTQYF. The CDR3 DNA sequence: TGTGCCAGCAGTGAATCGGCCGGGAGGGGAACCCAGTACTTC. The J gene is TRBJ2-5, the V gene TRBV6-1; 8 bases fit TRBD2. The CDR3 consists of 14 residues. Germline CDR1 is MNHNS and CDR2 is SASEGT. The V and J ends lost 2 bases and 8 bases, in that order; junction bases with no gene match: 7.

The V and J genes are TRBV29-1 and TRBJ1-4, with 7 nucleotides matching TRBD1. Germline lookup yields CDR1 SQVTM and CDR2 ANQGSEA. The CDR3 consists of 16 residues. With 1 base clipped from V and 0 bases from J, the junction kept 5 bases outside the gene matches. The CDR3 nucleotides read TGCAGCGTTGAAGTAGGGACAGTTGCAACTAATGAAAAACTGTTTTTT. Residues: CSVEVGTVATNEKLFF.

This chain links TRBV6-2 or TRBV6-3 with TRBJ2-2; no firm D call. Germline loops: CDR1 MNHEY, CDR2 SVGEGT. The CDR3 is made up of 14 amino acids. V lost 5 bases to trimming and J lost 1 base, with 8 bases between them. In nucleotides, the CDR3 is TGTGCCAGCAGTCAAGCCCAGAACACCGGGGAGCTGTTTTTT. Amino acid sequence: CASSQAQNTGELFF.

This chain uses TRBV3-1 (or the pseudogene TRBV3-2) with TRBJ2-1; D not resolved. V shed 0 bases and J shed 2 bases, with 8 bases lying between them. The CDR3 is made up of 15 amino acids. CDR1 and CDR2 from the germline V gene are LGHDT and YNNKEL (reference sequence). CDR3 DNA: TGTGCCAGCAGCCAAGATCACTCACCCTACAATGAGCAGTTCTTC. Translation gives CASSQDHSPYNEQFF.

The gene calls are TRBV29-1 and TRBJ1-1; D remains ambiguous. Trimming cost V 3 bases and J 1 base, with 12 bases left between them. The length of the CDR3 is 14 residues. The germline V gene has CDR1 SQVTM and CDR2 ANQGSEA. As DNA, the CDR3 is TGCAGCGTTGATGTCGGGTCTGCGAACACTGAAGCTTTCTTT. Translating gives CSVDVGSANTEAFF.

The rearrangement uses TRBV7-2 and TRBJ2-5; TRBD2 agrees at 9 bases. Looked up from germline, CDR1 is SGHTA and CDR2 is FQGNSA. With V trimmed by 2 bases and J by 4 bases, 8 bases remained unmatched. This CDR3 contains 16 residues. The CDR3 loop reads CASSLKAGGSGETQYF. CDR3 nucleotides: TGTGCCAGCAGCTTAAAAGCGGGGGGCTCAGGAGAGACCCAGTACTTC. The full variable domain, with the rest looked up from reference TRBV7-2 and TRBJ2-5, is GAGVSQSPSNKVTEKGKDVELRCDPISGHTALYWYRQSLGQGLEFLIYFQGNSAPDKSGLPSDRFSAERTGGSVSTLTIQRTQQEDSAVYLCASSLKAGGSGETQYFGPGTRLLVL.

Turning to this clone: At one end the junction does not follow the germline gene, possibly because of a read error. In DNA, the CDR3 is TGTGCCAGCAGACCCTCCCAGGGGGTGGTTCTCTTC. It codes for CASRPSQGVVLF. The chain couples TRBV6-5 to TRBJ2-1; 7 bases match TRBD1. CDR3 length: 12 residues. Germline V gene data show CDR1 as MNHEY and CDR2 as SVGAGI.

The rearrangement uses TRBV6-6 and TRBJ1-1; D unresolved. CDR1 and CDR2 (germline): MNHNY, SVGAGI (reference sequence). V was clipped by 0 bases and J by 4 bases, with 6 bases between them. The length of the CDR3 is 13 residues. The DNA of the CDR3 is TGTGCCAGCAGTTACTCGTCTCCCACTGAAGCTTTCTTT. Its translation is CASSYSSPTEAFF.